This T cell receptor beta chain was identified during a study of blood T cells in healthy people across ages (dated by TCRdb to the mid-2010s). General notes on the study: In model experiments, template switching captured about one uniquely barcoded TCR beta cDNA molecule for every two T cells. To track age-related changes in TCR beta repertoire diversity, the study relied on deep sequencing normalized with unique cDNA molecular identifiers. Four age groups were formed from the donors: young (average 16 years), middle-aged (approximately 41), aged (approximately 60) and long-lived (about 75). To avoid experimental bias, donors of different ages were distributed randomly across sequencing lanes. Two additional independent replicas of 1 million unique cDNA reads from the same blood draw were analyzed for two donors (one aged 18 to 30 and one aged 80 or older). Study-wide conclusions, independent of this receptor: Estimates of total diversity based on one million sequenced T cells were considered lower bounds and underestimates. Because donor CMV infection status was unknown, age-related changes in expanded clonotypes were potentially confounded. There was a strong correlation between observed TCR beta diversity and the percentage of naive T cells measured by flow cytometry. Observed TCR beta diversity per million T cells fell roughly linearly with age, and a significant reduction was already apparent by age around 40. Compared with the aged group, the long-lived group had more naive CD4+ T cells, fewer expanded clones and increased TCR diversity, a pattern suggesting age selection. Since profiling was done on bulk unsorted PBMCs, naive and antigen-experienced compartments could not be conclusively compared.

This clonotype has just a few counts. Which antigen it targets is not known. Base quality data are lacking; no much larger clone is found one base away. The approximately 40 donors, aged roughly 6 to 95 years, were systemically healthy Caucasian individuals from Russia. Roughly 9.5 milliliters of peripheral blood were drawn from each donor into EDTA-treated Vacutainer tubes. Ficoll-Paque density-gradient centrifugation was used to isolate PBMCs, with at least 6 million obtained per sample. Total RNA, at least 6 micrograms per sample, was extracted from PBMCs with Trizol reagent. The percentages of naive CD45RAhigh/CD27high T cells were determined by flow cytometry on a PBMC aliquot from every donor. Libraries were made using 5' RACE. The sample was run on an Illumina HiSeq 2500. A second PCR of 7 to 11 cycles was performed with a sample-barcoded 5' primer and a J-beta primer mix. A unique molecular identifier was introduced onto each TCR beta cDNA molecule by a template-switch 5' adaptor carrying 12 random nucleotides. At least 2.5 million CDR3-containing paired-end reads were obtained from each sample. The Mint cDNA synthesis kit, primed by a TRBC-specific oligonucleotide, was used to synthesize first-strand cDNA from all RNA. Following uracil-DNA glycosylase treatment, a first 18-cycle PCR with universal primers M1SS and BC2_uni_R was performed on all cDNA. Turning to the authors' computational methods: For normalization, 1 million high-quality reads were randomly selected from each sample, with every read carrying a distinct molecular identifier. Reads sharing molecular identifiers were discarded rather than binned into consensus sequences. MiTCR, run with a Q25 quality threshold and the strictest error-elimination algorithm, handled CDR3 identification, clonotype clustering and error correction. A nonparametric unseen species model with Euler transformation was used to estimate a lower bound on total TCR beta diversity. The public reads were quality trimmed at Q25 with fastp and then assembled into clones with MiXCR by TCRdb, keeping productive beta chains. Each entry is one CDR3 protein sequence, shown with its most common DNA and genes. These V and J calls originate from TCRdb's pipeline instead of the authors' own analysis. The sample contains 1.6 million or so distinct CDR3 sequences, 30% to 40% of them found a single time. The ten biggest clones cover about 10% of the sample.

Sequencing was carried out using blood. The TCR comes from a woman under 40 in good health.

The CDR3 loop reads CASSFGPRGYEQYF. The base sequence is TGTGCCAGCAGTTTCGGGCCACGGGGGTACGAGCAGTACTTC. The rearranged segments are TRBV27 and TRBJ2-7; a weak D assignment points to TRBD2 (6 bases agree). Taken from the germline V gene (reference sequence), the CDR1 and CDR2 loops are MNHEY and SMNVEV. The CDR3 numbers 14 residues from cysteine through phenylalanine. The CDR3 DNA has 42 bases and is translated from base 1. Between the V and J ends, shortened by 3 bases and 4 bases respectively, the junction contains 13 bases.